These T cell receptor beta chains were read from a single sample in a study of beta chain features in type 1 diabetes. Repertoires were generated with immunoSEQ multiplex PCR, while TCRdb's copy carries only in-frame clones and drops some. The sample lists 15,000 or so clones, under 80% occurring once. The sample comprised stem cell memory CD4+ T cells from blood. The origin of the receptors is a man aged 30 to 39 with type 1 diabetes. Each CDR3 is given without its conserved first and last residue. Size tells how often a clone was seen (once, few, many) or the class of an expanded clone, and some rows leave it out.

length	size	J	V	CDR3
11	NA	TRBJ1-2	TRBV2	ASLGRGLYGYT
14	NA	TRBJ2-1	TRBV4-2	ASSQGDLAGEREQF
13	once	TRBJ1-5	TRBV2	ASSIGFRIDQPQH
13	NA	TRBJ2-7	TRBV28	ASTSSGNAGGEQY
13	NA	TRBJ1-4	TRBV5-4	ASSLDRAVDEKLF
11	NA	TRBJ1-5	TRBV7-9	ASSFLGNQPQH
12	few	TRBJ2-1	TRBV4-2	ASSLGLAGDEQF
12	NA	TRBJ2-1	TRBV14	ASSVQGAYNEQF
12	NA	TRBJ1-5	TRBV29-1	SVGGVGGNQPQH
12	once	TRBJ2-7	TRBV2	ASRATSGGYEQY
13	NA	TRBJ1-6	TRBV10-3	AISGTDRGDSPLH
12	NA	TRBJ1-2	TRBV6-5	ASSYDNSNYGYT
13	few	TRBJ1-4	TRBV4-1	ASSQVGVTNEKLF
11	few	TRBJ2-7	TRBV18	ASSPSDSYEQY
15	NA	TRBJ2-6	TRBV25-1	ASSDSRTGSGANVLT
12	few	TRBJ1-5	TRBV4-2	ASSPSLGDQPQH
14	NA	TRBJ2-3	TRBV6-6	ASSYPSGGTRDTQY
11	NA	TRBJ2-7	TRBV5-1	ASSLPGPYEQY
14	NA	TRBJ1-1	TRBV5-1	ASSLAGQTLNTEAF
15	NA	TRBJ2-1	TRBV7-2	ASSLRDRGPSYNEQF
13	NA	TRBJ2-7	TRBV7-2	ASSTRQESLYEQY